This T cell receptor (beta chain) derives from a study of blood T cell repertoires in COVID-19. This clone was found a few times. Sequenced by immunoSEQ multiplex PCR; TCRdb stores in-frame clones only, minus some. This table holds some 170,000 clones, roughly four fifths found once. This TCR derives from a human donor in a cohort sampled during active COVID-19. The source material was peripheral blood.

The CDR3 here is CASSTGTGSSYYTDTQYF. The CDR3 DNA reads TGTGCCAGTAGTACCGGGACAGGGTCTAGCTACTATACAGATACGCAGTATTTT. The chain employs TRBV19 and TRBJ2-3; 9 bases fit TRBD1. Trimming cost V 4 bases and J 3 bases; bases outside gene matches: 14. There are 18 residues in the CDR3. Germline CDR1 is LNHDA and CDR2 is SQIVND (reference sequence).